Following are 18 T cell receptor beta chains from one sample sequenced in a study of control samples from healthy donors and cancer patients. The repertoire was sequenced with immunoSEQ multiplex PCR; TCRdb's copy has only in-frame clones and lacks some. Of 65,000 to 95,000 clones in the sample, 80% to 90% were seen once. What was sequenced was blood. The origin of the receptors is a man aged 45-60 years in good health.

As to this clone: At one end the junction does not follow the germline gene, possibly because of a read error. This chain connects TRBV2 to TRBJ1-5; D uncertain. The CDR3 is 16 residues long. Germline loops: CDR1 SNHLY, CDR2 FYNNEI. CDR3 in DNA: TGTGCCAGCAGTGAAGCCCGAGGGAGAAGCAGTCAGCCCCAGCATTTT. Translation: CASSEARGRSSQPQHF.

J is TRBJ1-2 and V is TRBV19; D uncertain. The V end lost 6 bases, the J end lost 4 bases, and 15 bases lay between the germline ends. Germline assignment: CDR1 LNHDA and CDR2 SQIVND (reference sequence). The CDR3 covers 14 residues. CDR3 loop: CASRQWNPIYGYTF. The CDR3 DNA sequence: TGTGCCAGTAGGCAGTGGAACCCAATCTATGGCTACACCTTC. The whole variable domain, filled in from reference TRBV19 and TRBJ1-2, reads DGGITQSPKYLFRKEGQNVTLSCEQNLNHDAMYWYRQDPGQGLRLIYYSQIVNDFQKGDIAEGYSVSREKKESFPLTVTSAQKNPTAFYLCASRQWNPIYGYTFGSGTRLTVV.

This clone was seen a handful of times. J is TRBJ1-2 and V is TRBV5-1, with D uncertain. The V and J ends lost 3 bases and 2 bases respectively, with 11 bases between them. CDR1 is SGHRS, CDR2 YFSETQ, per germline. The CDR3 runs 14 residues. The CDR3 DNA is TGCGCCAGCAGCTCGGGCCTCGGGAACTATGGCTACACCTTC. Residues: CASSSGLGNYGYTF. Combining the CDR3 with reference TRBV5-1 and TRBJ1-2 gives the whole variable domain KAGVTQTPRYLIKTRGQQVTLSCSPISGHRSVSWYQQTPGQGLQFLFEYFSETQRNKGNFPGRFSGRQFSNSRSEMNVSTLELGDSALYLCASSSGLGNYGYTFGSGTRLTVV.

The chain is built from TRBV29-1 and TRBJ1-2; maybe TRBD1 (6 bases). Germline lookup yields CDR1 SQVTM and CDR2 ANQGSEA. This CDR3 region has 13 residues. V was shortened by 3 bases and J by 4 bases, with 12 bases between the two germline ends. The CDR3 sequence: CSVDSADSYGYTF. The CDR3 nucleotides are TGCAGCGTTGATTCCGCGGACAGCTATGGCTACACCTTC. The entire variable domain, with the rest obtained from reference TRBV29-1 and TRBJ1-2, is as follows: SAVISQKPSRDICQRGTSLTIQCQVDSQVTMMFWYRQQPGQSLTLIATANQGSEATYESGFVIDKFPISRPNLTFSTLTVSNMSPEDSSIYLCSVDSADSYGYTFGSGTRLTVV.

The chain combines TRBV14 with TRBJ2-2; 8 bases agree with TRBD2. The germline gives CDR1 SGHDN, CDR2 FVKESK. The CDR3 spans 15 residues. V dropped 4 bases and J dropped 2; count of bases not matched to a gene: 3. The CDR3, as DNA: TGTGCCAGCAGCCGGACTAGCCCAAACACCGGGGAGCTGTTTTTT. Its translation: CASSRTSPNTGELFF.

The chain has TRBV24-1 and TRBJ2-5; tentative D call: TRBD2 (6 bases). The CDR3 totals 15 residues. V was trimmed by 3 bases and J by 5 bases, leaving 15 bases between them. Germline V gives CDR1 KGHDR, CDR2 SFDVKD. CDR3 loop: CATSDHYQGGETQYF. The CDR3 DNA follows: TGTGCCACCAGTGATCACTATCAGGGAGGTGAGACCCAGTACTTC.

This clone was picked up one time. The V call is TRBV10-3, the J call TRBJ2-5; TRBD1 aligns across 9 bases. This CDR3 region has 14 residues. Trimming removed 8 bases from V and 5 bases from J; junction bases left unmatched: 9. Germline assignment: CDR1 ENHRY and CDR2 SYGVKD. The CDR3 loop reads CAIGIGTGMETQYF. For the CDR3, the DNA is TGTGCCATCGGAATTGGGACAGGGATGGAGACCCAGTACTTC.

The chain links TRBV7-9 to TRBJ2-1, with TRBD1 identical over 8 bases. The CDR3 is 15 amino acids. The germline CDR1 and CDR2 sequences are SEHNR and FQNEAQ (reference sequence). J was trimmed by 7 bases and V by 5 bases; bases with no gene match: 10. The CDR3: CASSPRTGKMNEQFF. The CDR3 bases are TGTGCCAGCAGCCCGCGGACAGGGAAAATGAATGAGCAGTTCTTC. The full variable domain, in which reference TRBV7-9 and TRBJ2-1 provide the parts outside the CDR3, is DTGVSQNPRHKITKRGQNVTFRCDPISEHNRLYWYRQTLGQGPEFLTYFQNEAQLEKSRLLSDRFSAERPKGSFSTLEIQRTEQGDSAMYLCASSPRTGKMNEQFFGPGTRLTVL.

The gene calls are TRBV2 and TRBJ2-1, with TRBD2 as a possible D gene (5 bases). V lost 8 bases and J lost 7, with 21 bases in between. The CDR3 is made up of 15 amino acids. Germline values: CDR1 SNHLY, CDR2 FYNNEI. This CDR3 is CASGLGSPTGNEQFF. The CDR3 nucleotides read TGTGCCAGCGGTTTAGGGAGCCCGACGGGGAATGAGCAGTTCTTC.

The rearrangement links TRBV7-2 to TRBJ2-5, with a tentative D call TRBD2 (5 bases). The ends were cut back, 1 base at V and 4 bases at J, with 10 bases in the middle. Germline CDR1 and CDR2: SGHTA and FQGNSA. The CDR3 is made up of 14 amino acids. The CDR3: CASSLEDYGETQYF. The CDR3, as DNA: TGTGCCAGCAGCTTAGAAGACTATGGAGAGACCCAGTACTTC.

This chain links TRBV4-3 with TRBJ1-5; TRBD1 agrees at 7 bases. The length of the CDR3 is 17 residues. The ends lost 3 bases at V and 0 bases at J; junction bases unmatched: 8. Germline CDR1 LGHNA, CDR2 YSLEER. The CDR3 loop is CASSQAWTGYSNQPQHF. The CDR3, as DNA: TGCGCCAGCAGCCAGGCGTGGACAGGTTATAGCAATCAGCCCCAGCATTTT.

The chain links TRBV4-3 to TRBJ1-4; D gene unclear. V dropped 0 bases and J dropped 3 bases, with 8 bases sitting between them. CDR1 and CDR2 (germline): LGHNA, YSLEER. The CDR3 consists of 15 residues. CDR3 in amino acids: CASSQDRGSNEKLFF. CDR3 DNA sequence: TGCGCCAGCAGCCAAGATAGAGGGTCTAATGAAAAACTGTTTTTT.

The CDR3 DNA reads TGTGCCGGCCGCCAAAGGCTGGGGACTGAAGCTTTCTTT. Protein sequence: CAGRQRLGTEAFF. The chain joins TRBV6-2 or TRBV6-3 to TRBJ1-1; D is unclear. CDR3 length equals 13 residues. The V gene's germline CDR1 is MNHEY and CDR2 SVGEGT. The V end lost 11 bases, the J end lost 5 bases, and 18 bases lay between the germline ends.

The J gene is TRBJ2-6, the V gene TRBV3-1 (or the pseudogene TRBV3-2); 8 positions agree with TRBD2. Germline assignment: CDR1 LGHDT and CDR2 YNNKEL (reference sequence). The CDR3 runs 18 residues. Germline trimming cut 4 bases from V and 4 bases from J; bases unmatched to any gene: 12. CDR3 protein: CASSPPGGGATGANVLTF. The CDR3 nucleotides read TGTGCCAGCAGCCCCCCGGGGGGGGGCGCGACAGGGGCCAACGTCCTGACTTTC.

The CDR3, as DNA: TGTGCCAGCAGCCTAGGACAGGGTGCCTTAAATTCACCCCTCCACTTT. Its protein product is CASSLGQGALNSPLHF. V gene TRBV7-9 combines with J gene TRBJ1-6, with TRBD1 matching over 8 bases. CDR3 length: 16 amino acids. The V gene's germline CDR1 is SEHNR and CDR2 FQNEAQ (reference sequence). V lost 5 bases, J lost 7 bases, and 10 bases stayed unmatched.

For the CDR3, the DNA is TGTGCCAGCAGTTTAAGCACAGGGGGCAACTATGGCTACACCTTC. It yields the protein CASSLSTGGNYGYTF. This chain links TRBV28 with TRBJ1-2; 9 bases match TRBD1. The CDR3 totals 15 residues. Per germline, CDR1 MDHEN and CDR2 SYDVKM. The J segment lost 2 bases and the V segment lost 2 bases, leaving 3 bases of the junction unmatched.

The chain recombines TRBV7-9 with TRBJ1-3; a weak D match, TRBD1 (5 bases). Per the germline V gene, CDR1 is SEHNR and CDR2 is FQNEAQ (reference sequence). V lost 5 bases and J 0 bases, leaving 8 bases between the germline ends. CDR3 size: 14 residues. CDR3 loop: CASSGGDSGNTIYF. The CDR3 DNA sequence: TGTGCCAGCAGCGGAGGGGACTCTGGAAACACCATATATTTT.

This chain links TRBV7-2 with TRBJ2-3, with TRBD2 identical over 12 bases. The CDR3 has 16 amino acids. V dropped 4 bases and J dropped 3; count of bases not matched to a gene: 5. Germline assignment: CDR1 SGHTA and CDR2 FQGNSA. The CDR3 DNA sequence: TGTGCCAGCAGCTGGGGACTAGCGGGCCCAACAGATACGCAGTATTTT. Protein product: CASSWGLAGPTDTQYF.